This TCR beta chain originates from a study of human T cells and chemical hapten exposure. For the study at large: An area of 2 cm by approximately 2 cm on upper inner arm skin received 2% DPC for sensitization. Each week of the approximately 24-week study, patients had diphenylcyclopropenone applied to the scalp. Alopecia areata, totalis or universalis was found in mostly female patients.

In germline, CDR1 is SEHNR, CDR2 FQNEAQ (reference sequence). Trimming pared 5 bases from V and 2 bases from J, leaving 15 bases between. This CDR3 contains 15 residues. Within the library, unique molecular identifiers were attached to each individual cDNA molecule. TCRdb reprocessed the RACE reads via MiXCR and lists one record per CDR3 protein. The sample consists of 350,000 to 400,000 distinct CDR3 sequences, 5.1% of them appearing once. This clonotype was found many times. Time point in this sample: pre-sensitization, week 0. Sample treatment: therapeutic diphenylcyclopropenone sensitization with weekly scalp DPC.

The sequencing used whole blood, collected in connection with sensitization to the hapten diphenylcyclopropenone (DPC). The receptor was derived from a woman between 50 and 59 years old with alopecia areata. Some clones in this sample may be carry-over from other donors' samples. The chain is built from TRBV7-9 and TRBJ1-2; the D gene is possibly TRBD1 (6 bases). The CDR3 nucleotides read TGTGCCAGCAGCCTGAGCCAGGGGCCGAACTATGGCTACACCTTC. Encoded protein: CASSLSQGPNYGYTF.